Presented here are 12 T cell receptor beta chains from one specimen sequenced in a study of graft-versus-host responses after intestinal transplantation. No antigen has been assigned to these receptors. TCRdb's table, derived via immunoSEQ multiplex PCR, lists solely in-frame clones and lacks some. The sample has under 150,000 clones; over 80% are singletons. The starting material was unstimulated CD4+ T cells sorted from spleen or lymph node cells, obtained before intestinal transplant. These receptors all come from a human donor who received an intestinal transplant.

The chain links TRBV7-8 to TRBJ1-2, with D possibly matching TRBD1 (6 bases). In germline, CDR1 is SGHVS, CDR2 FQNEAQ. V gave up 3 bases and J gave up 4 bases, with 15 bases separating them. The CDR3 consists of 15 residues. The CDR3 is CASSLYLDSAYGYTF. DNA of the CDR3: TGTGCCAGCAGCTTGTACCTGGACAGCGCCTATGGCTACACCTTC.

CDR3 sequence reads: CASSDRSRYEQYF. The CDR3 nucleotides read TGTGCCAGCAGTGATCGTAGCCGCTACGAGCAGTACTTC. The V gene is TRBV28, the J gene TRBJ2-7, with unresolved D. Deletions cut 5 bases from V and 3 bases from J, with 11 bases between. The CDR3 contains 13 residues. The germline V gene encodes CDR1 MDHEN and CDR2 SYDVKM.

J is TRBJ2-3 and V is TRBV7-3, with 10 bases lining up with TRBD1. CDR1 and CDR2 from the germline V gene are SGHTA and FQGTGA. V was pared by 6 bases and J by 6 bases, with 3 bases of the junction left unmatched. The CDR3 loop spans 13 amino acids. CDR3 amino acids: CASSLDRGDTQYF. The CDR3 nucleotides read TGTGCCAGCAGTTTGGACAGGGGGGATACGCAGTATTTT. The entire variable domain, with the rest obtained from reference TRBV7-3 and TRBJ2-3, is as follows: GAGVSQTPSNKVTEKGKYVELRCDPISGHTALYWYRQSLGQGPEFLIYFQGTGAADDSGLPNDRFFAVRPEGSVSTLKIQRTERGDSAVYLCASSLDRGDTQYFGPGTRLTVL.

The J gene is TRBJ2-6, the V gene TRBV2; D is unclear. Per the germline V gene, CDR1 is SNHLY and CDR2 is FYNNEI. The V and J ends lost 8 bases and 1 base respectively, with 0 bases between them. The CDR3 has 11 residues. CDR3 DNA: TGTGCCAGCTCTGGGGCCAACGTCCTGACTTTC. Protein sequence: CASSGANVLTF.

V is TRBV5-4 and J is TRBJ1-1; possible D gene TRBD1, 6 bases. The CDR3 is made up of 15 amino acids. Trimming left V 0 bases short and J 4 bases short, with 13 bases between. Germline values: CDR1 SGHNT, CDR2 YYREEE (reference sequence). Here the CDR3 DNA reads TGTGCCAGCAGCTTGGTTGTTGGCAGGGGCACTGAAGCTTTCTTT. Amino acid sequence: CASSLVVGRGTEAFF.

The chain uses TRBV18 and TRBJ2-7; D unclear. Germline assignment: CDR1 KGHSH and CDR2 LQKENI. This CDR3 spans 15 amino acids. Trimming shortened V by 1 base and J by 3 bases, and 13 bases separated the two germline ends. In DNA, the CDR3 is TGTGCCAGCTCACCACGAGAATCTTTTATCTACGAGCAGTACTTC. Protein: CASSPRESFIYEQYF.

The genes are TRBV7-3 and TRBJ2-2; either TRBD1 or TRBD2 may fit D (5 bases each). The V and J ends lost 5 bases and 2 bases respectively, with 15 bases between them. The CDR3 spans 16 residues. Per germline, CDR1 SGHTA and CDR2 FQGTGA. The DNA of the CDR3 is TGTGCCAGCAGCATCTCCGGGGCCCTTAACACCGGGGAGCTGTTTTTT. Amino acids: CASSISGALNTGELFF.

The J gene is TRBJ1-2, the V gene TRBV6-1, with D possibly matching TRBD1 (6 bases). V dropped 8 bases and J dropped 3 bases, with 13 bases sitting between them. The CDR3 runs 13 residues. Germline assignment: CDR1 MNHNS and CDR2 SASEGT. The CDR3 sequence is CASEGGGYYGYTF. As DNA, the CDR3 is TGTGCCAGCGAGGGGGGCGGGTACTATGGCTACACCTTC.

The gene calls are TRBV29-1 and TRBJ2-3, with a possible D match to TRBD2 (5 bases). The CDR3 consists of 14 residues. Germline loops: CDR1 SQVTM, CDR2 ANQGSEA. Trimming stripped 6 bases from V and 0 bases from J, with 13 bases between. CDR3 region: CSVPEGMSTDTQYF. CDR3 DNA sequence: TGCAGCGTCCCCGAGGGAATGAGCACAGATACGCAGTATTTT.

The gene calls are TRBV28 and TRBJ2-1; D remains unclear. The CDR3 has 16 residues. Germline-derived CDR1 and CDR2 are MDHEN and SYDVKM. V dropped 3 bases and J dropped 0 bases, with 12 bases sitting between them. The CDR3 spells CASSFLYSSSYNEQFF. Here the CDR3 DNA reads TGTGCCAGCAGTTTTCTCTATTCGAGCTCCTACAATGAGCAGTTCTTC. The complete variable domain, with remaining parts taken from reference TRBV28 and TRBJ2-1, reads DVKVTQSSRYLVKRTGEKVFLECVQDMDHENMFWYRQDPGLGLRLIYFSYDVKMKEKGDIPEGYSVSREKKERFSLILESASTNQTSMYLCASSFLYSSSYNEQFFGPGTRLTVL.

The rearrangement links TRBV27 to TRBJ2-1, with 15 bases lining up with TRBD2. This CDR3 spans 16 amino acids. V dropped 7 bases and J dropped 3; count of bases not matched to a gene: 4. CDR1 is MNHEY, CDR2 SMNVEV, per germline (reference sequence). CDR3 region: CASMGLAGGYYNEQFF. CDR3 nucleotide sequence: TGTGCCAGCATGGGACTAGCGGGGGGTTACTACAATGAGCAGTTCTTC.

The rearrangement links TRBV27 to TRBJ2-7; TRBD1 matches at 7 bases. The CDR3 extends over 15 amino acids. Germline trimming cut 7 bases from V and 2 bases from J; bases unmatched to any gene: 11. Germline CDR1 MNHEY, CDR2 SMNVEV (reference sequence). For the CDR3, the DNA is TGTGCCAGCACGGCGCGTTGGCAGGGGGCCTACGAGCAGTACTTC. Amino acids: CASTARWQGAYEQYF.